This is a list of T cell receptor beta chains from one sample in a study of cytomegalovirus exposure and HLA in healthy donors. Some clones are missing from TCRdb's copy, which holds only in-frame ones; the method was immunoSEQ multiplex PCR. The sample yields 200,000 or so clones, roughly 74% seen once. What was sequenced was PBMCs. These receptor sequences come from a woman in her 30s in good health and CMV-seropositive. Each CDR3 is given with its conserved first and last residue. A D gene is named only where the DNA matches it firmly. Clone size is given for some rows only: seen once, a few or many times, or a class if the clone is expanded.

>few|TRBJ2-7|NA|TRBV11-3
CASSPRTERIYEQYF
TGTGCCAGCAGCCCAAGGACAGAGAGAATCTACGAGCAGTACTTC
>NA|TRBJ1-1|TRBD1|TRBV9
CASSAGQGVWATEAFF
TGTGCCAGCAGCGCCGGACAGGGGGTCTGGGCCACTGAAGCTTTCTTT
>NA|TRBJ2-7|NA|TRBV10-1
CASSESSGYEQYF
TGCGCCAGCAGTGAATCATCGGGATACGAGCAGTACTTC
>NA|TRBJ1-4|NA|TRBV10-3
CAISLTATNEKLFF
TGTGCCATCAGTCTGACAGCAACTAATGAAAAACTGTTTTTT
>NA|TRBJ2-3|NA|TRBV19
CATALPGADTQYF
TGTGCCACCGCACTCCCAGGGGCAGATACGCAGTATTTT
>NA|TRBJ2-5|TRBD1|TRBV29-1
CSVVPGQGPQEQYF
TGCAGCGTTGTGCCCGGACAGGGCCCCCAGGAGCAGTACTTC
>NA|TRBJ1-1|NA|TRBV13
CASRYTGIPGHTEAFF
TGTGCCAGCAGGTATACAGGGATCCCAGGTCACACTGAAGCTTTCTTT
>NA|TRBJ2-7|NA|TRBV2
CASRGGVRPSSYEQYF
TGTGCCAGCAGAGGAGGGGTCAGGCCCAGCTCCTACGAGCAGTACTTC
>NA|TRBJ1-6|NA|TRBV9
CASSSGNSPLHF
TGTGCCAGCAGCTCAGGGAATTCACCCCTCCACTTT
>NA|TRBJ2-3|TRBD2|TRBV7-3
CASSSPRSGTSGDTDTQYF
TGTGCCAGCAGCTCCCCCCGGTCCGGGACTAGCGGGGACACAGATACGCAGTATTTT
>NA|TRBJ2-1|TRBD2|TRBV5-8
CASSPGTSGSYNEQFF
TGTGCCAGCAGCCCCGGGACTAGCGGGTCCTACAATGAGCAGTTCTTC
>NA|TRBJ2-1|NA|TRBV19
CASSLQSSSYNEQFF
TGTGCCAGTAGTCTCCAATCGAGCTCCTACAATGAGCAGTTCTTC
>NA|TRBJ2-7|NA|TRBV10-3
CAISEVKLANYEQYF
TGTGCCATCAGTGAGGTCAAACTAGCCAACTACGAGCAGTACTTC
>NA|TRBJ2-2|NA|TRBV25-1
CASAQANTGELFF
TGTGCCTCAGCACAGGCGAACACCGGGGAGCTGTTTTTT
>NA|TRBJ2-3|TRBD1|TRBV7-3
CASGPGTGTDTQYF
TGTGCCAGCGGCCCGGGGACAGGGACAGATACGCAGTATTTT
>once|TRBJ2-1|NA|TRBV19
CASSILGLSYNEQFF
TGTGCCAGTAGTATACTTGGCCTCTCCTACAATGAGCAGTTCTTC
>NA|TRBJ2-1|TRBD2|TRBV10-3
CAIRGGTSGFNEQFF
TGTGCCATCAGGGGGGGGACTAGCGGGTTCAATGAGCAGTTCTTC
>NA|TRBJ2-7|NA|TRBV7-3
CASSLLAGYEQYF
TGTGCCAGCAGCTTATTGGCAGGCTACGAGCAGTACTTC